Sequencing of this T cell receptor (beta chain) was carried out in a study of control samples from healthy donors and cancer patients. The CDR3 totals 14 residues. The V end was cut by 3 bases, the J end by 4 bases, with 10 bases between. Germline CDR1 KGHSH, CDR2 LQKENI. Assay: immunoSEQ multiplex PCR; the TCRdb copy retains only in-frame clones and omits some. This table holds about 120,000 clones, approximately 92% found once. This sequence joins TRBV18 and TRBJ1-3; D may be TRBD1 (6 bases). This sequence originates from a man older than 75 with head and neck cancer. The sequenced sample consisted of PBMCs. The CDR3 loop reads CASSPIQGGNTIYF. CDR3 DNA sequence: TGTGCCAGCTCACCTATACAGGGAGGAAACACCATATATTTT.